One sample yielded the 32 T cell receptor beta chains listed below, sequenced in a study of T cell responses to AZD1222 COVID-19 vaccine. Here immunoSEQ multiplex PCR was the method, and the copy in TCRdb shows in-frame clones only, minus some. Of under 150,000 clones listed, 75% to 90% are singletons. The sample here was peripheral blood, taken on day 0 of MenACWY control vaccination. Source of these receptors: an adult in good health.

This chain links TRBV9 with TRBJ2-3; TRBD2 might be the D (7 bases). The V and J ends lost 2 bases and 6 bases respectively, with 13 bases between them. The CDR3 has 14 residues. Germline V CDR1 and CDR2: SGDLS, YYNGEE. The CDR3 here is CASSVREGVDTQYF. For the CDR3, the DNA is TGTGCCAGCAGCGTGAGGGAGGGGGTGGATACGCAGTATTTT.

This chain links TRBV2 with TRBJ2-5; 9 nucleotides line up with TRBD2. The trim removed 8 bases at V and 5 bases at J, leaving 12 bases unmatched. Germline assignment: CDR1 SNHLY and CDR2 FYNNEI. The CDR3 is 15 residues long. CDR3 sequence (DNA): TGTGCCAGCGCAAGAACCGGGACTAGCCAGGAGACCCAGTACTTC. Its protein product is CASARTGTSQETQYF.

This rearrangement joins TRBV7-3 to TRBJ2-3; 10 bases map to TRBD2. Germline trimming cut 5 bases from V and 4 bases from J; bases unmatched to any gene: 6. CDR3 length equals 15 residues. Germline V lookup: CDR1 SGHTA, CDR2 FQGTGA. The CDR3 loop reads CASSGSGRASDTQYF. CDR3 DNA: TGTGCCAGCAGCGGGAGCGGGAGGGCCTCAGATACGCAGTATTTT. The full variable domain, completed using reference TRBV7-3 and TRBJ2-3, is GAGVSQTPSNKVTEKGKYVELRCDPISGHTALYWYRQSLGQGPEFLIYFQGTGAADDSGLPNDRFFAVRPEGSVSTLKIQRTERGDSAVYLCASSGSGRASDTQYFGPGTRLTVL.

V is TRBV2 and J is TRBJ2-2; D tentatively reads TRBD1 or TRBD2 (7 bases each). Trimming left V 11 bases short and J 6 bases short, with 19 bases between. The germline V gene encodes CDR1 SNHLY and CDR2 FYNNEI. The CDR3 is 14 amino acids. The CDR3: CAGKQGSGAGELFF. The CDR3 DNA sequence: TGTGCCGGAAAACAGGGGAGCGGGGCCGGGGAGCTGTTTTTT.

The V call is TRBV24-1, the J call TRBJ2-1; TRBD1 matches 9 bases. Per germline, CDR1 KGHDR and CDR2 SFDVKD. J was trimmed by 2 bases and V by 3 bases; bases with no gene match: 4. CDR3 size: 16 residues. CDR3: CATSDRGTGTYNEQFF. The CDR3 DNA follows: TGTGCCACCAGTGATCGCGGGACAGGGACCTACAATGAGCAGTTCTTC.

CDR3 loop: CATSENRGLGDTQYF. CDR3 bases: TGTGCCACCAGTGAGAACAGGGGGCTTGGAGATACGCAGTATTTT. The genes are TRBV24-1 and TRBJ2-3; 9 bases agree with TRBD1. CDR3 length: 15 residues. In germline, CDR1 is KGHDR, CDR2 SFDVKD. Trimming at V came to 4 bases and at J to 5 bases, leaving 6 bases not matched to a gene.

The chain links TRBV25-1 to TRBJ2-7; D not certain. V was trimmed by 4 bases and J by 0 bases, leaving 1 base between them. The CDR3 length is 11 residues. Germline loops: CDR1 MGHDK, CDR2 SYGVNS. This chain's CDR3 is CASSVSYEQYF. In DNA form, the CDR3 reads TGTGCCAGCAGTGTCTCCTACGAGCAGTACTTC.

The chain couples TRBV6-5 to TRBJ2-7, with D perhaps matching TRBD1 (6 bases). This CDR3 spans 14 amino acids. V was shortened by 5 bases and J by 1 base, with 12 bases between the two germline ends. Germline CDR1 reads MNHEY; CDR2 reads SVGAGI. The CDR3 here is CASSRGQISYEQYF. The CDR3 DNA is TGTGCCAGCAGTCGGGGACAAATATCCTACGAGCAGTACTTC.

CDR3 in amino acids: CASSLTGSPLEQYF. The CDR3 DNA reads as TGTGCCAGCAGCCTGACAGGGTCCCCGCTCGAGCAGTACTTC. The chain has TRBV2 and TRBJ2-7; 7 bases map to TRBD1. Germline V gene sequence: CDR1 SNHLY, CDR2 FYNNEI. The CDR3 consists of 14 residues. V dropped 6 bases and J dropped 6; count of bases not matched to a gene: 11.

The chain employs TRBV10-3 and TRBJ1-2; 7 nucleotides align to TRBD1. Germline loops: CDR1 ENHRY, CDR2 SYGVKD. After removal of 2 bases from V and 1 base from J, the junction contained 4 bases not matched to a gene. The CDR3 loop spans 15 amino acids. Here the CDR3 reads CAISEGTDYNYGYTF. Here the CDR3 DNA reads TGTGCCATCAGTGAGGGGACAGACTATAACTATGGCTACACCTTC.

The chain joins TRBV12-3 or TRBV12-4 to TRBJ1-5; D is undetermined. This CDR3 region has 12 residues. V lost 5 bases and J lost 6, with 8 bases in between. The CDR3 loop is CASSRLGQPQHF. As DNA, the CDR3 is TGTGCCAGCAGTCGACTGGGTCAGCCCCAGCATTTT.

V is TRBV19 and J is TRBJ1-2; D is ambiguous. V dropped 2 bases and J dropped 0 bases, with 10 bases sitting between them. This CDR3 spans 15 amino acids. Germline assignment: CDR1 LNHDA and CDR2 SQIVND (reference sequence). The CDR3 loop is CASSIKGMANYGYTF. The DNA of the CDR3 is TGTGCCAGTAGTATAAAGGGAATGGCTAACTATGGCTACACCTTC.

The rearrangement joins TRBV30 to TRBJ1-3; perhaps TRBD1 as D (6 bases). Per germline, CDR1 GTSNPN and CDR2 SVGIG (reference sequence). CDR3 length: 14 residues. Trimming pared 3 bases from V and 6 bases from J, leaving 15 bases between. In DNA form, the CDR3 reads TGTGCCTGGAGAGCCCGCGGACAGCCAAACACCATATATTTT. Its protein product is CAWRARGQPNTIYF.

The V gene is TRBV7-2, the J gene TRBJ2-7; D is unclear. In germline, CDR1 is SGHTA, CDR2 FQGNSA. The V end was cut by 5 bases, the J end by 7 bases, with 12 bases between. The CDR3 runs 12 residues. The DNA for the CDR3 is TGTGCCAGCAGCCTCCGAGTTGGGGAGCAGTACTTC. It encodes CASSLRVGEQYF.

V is TRBV7-3 and J is TRBJ2-3; D is unresolved. The CDR3 is made up of 16 amino acids. V was clipped by 5 bases and J by 0 bases, with 15 bases between them. The germline CDR1 and CDR2 sequences are SGHTA and FQGTGA. The CDR3 here is CASSGRSRPSTDTQYF. The CDR3 DNA reads as TGTGCCAGCAGCGGACGGAGCAGACCGAGCACAGATACGCAGTATTTT.

The chain uses TRBV23-1 and TRBJ1-5, with TRBD1 matching over 9 bases. TRBV23-1 is an ORF, with its function uncertain. V lost 3 bases and J lost 9; bases outside the gene matches: 18. The length of the CDR3 is 18 residues. The CDR3 protein is CASSHGLGDRAFFGPQHF. The CDR3 DNA sequence: TGCGCCAGCAGTCATGGTTTAGGGGACAGGGCCTTTTTTGGGCCCCAGCATTTT.

The rearrangement uses TRBV6-5 and TRBJ2-2; tentatively, D is TRBD1 (6 bases). Germline V gives CDR1 MNHEY, CDR2 SVGAGI. The CDR3 covers 14 residues. Trimming cost V 6 bases and J 0 bases, with 8 bases left between them. The CDR3 DNA is TGTGCCAGCAGAGGGGGAGCGAACACCGGGGAGCTGTTTTTT. Encoded protein: CASRGGANTGELFF.

The CDR3 reads CASSTSGGGELFF. In nucleotides, the CDR3 is TGTGCCAGCTCGACTAGCGGGGGCGGGGAGCTGTTTTTT. This chain connects TRBV3-1 (or the pseudogene TRBV3-2) to TRBJ2-2, with 12 bases aligning to TRBD2. This CDR3 has 13 residues. Germline CDR1 is LGHDT and CDR2 is YNNKEL (reference sequence). V was clipped by 8 bases and J by 7 bases; unmatched bases: 2.

The gene calls are TRBV7-2 and TRBJ2-3, with 7 nucleotides matching TRBD1. Germline CDR1 reads SGHTA; CDR2 reads FQGNSA. The CDR3 is 12 residues long. V was clipped by 5 bases and J by 7 bases; unmatched bases: 3. CDR3 protein: CASSQDRYTQYF. CDR3 bases: TGTGCCAGCAGCCAGGACAGGTATACGCAGTATTTT. Complete variable domain (other parts from reference TRBV7-2 and TRBJ2-3): GAGVSQSPSNKVTEKGKDVELRCDPISGHTALYWYRQSLGQGLEFLIYFQGNSAPDKSGLPSDRFSAERTGGSVSTLTIQRTQQEDSAVYLCASSQDRYTQYFGPGTRLTVL.

This chain links TRBV23-1 with TRBJ1-5; D unclear. TRBV23-1 is given ORF status, its function remaining uncertain. Trimming removed 4 bases from V and 7 bases from J, with 8 bases in between. The CDR3 has 12 amino acids. The CDR3 spells CASSPWAQPQHF. CDR3 nucleotide sequence: TGCGCCAGCAGTCCTTGGGCCCAGCCCCAGCATTTT.

The genes are TRBV25-1 and TRBJ2-1; 7 nucleotides align to TRBD1. The CDR3 loop spans 13 amino acids. CDR1 is MGHDK, CDR2 SYGVNS, per germline. The ends lost 4 bases at V and 6 bases at J; junction bases unmatched: 3. CDR3 nucleotides: TGTGCCAGCAGTGGAACAGGGGCCAATGAGCAGTTCTTC. This gives the protein CASSGTGANEQFF.

This rearrangement joins TRBV5-6 to TRBJ2-6; D unclear. The CDR3 has 14 amino acids. The V end lost 5 bases, the J end lost 0 bases, and 6 bases lay between the germline ends. Germline V gene data show CDR1 as SGHDT and CDR2 as YYEEEE. In DNA, the CDR3 is TGTGCCAGCAGGCTTAGCTCTGGGGCCAACGTCCTGACTTTC. Protein: CASRLSSGANVLTF. Full variable domain (outside the CDR3, taken from reference TRBV5-6 and TRBJ2-6): DAGVTQSPTHLIKTRGQQVTLRCSPKSGHDTVSWYQQALGQGPQFIFQYYEEEERQRGNFPDRFSGHQFPNYSSELNVNALLLGDSALYLCASRLSSGANVLTFGAGSRLTVL.

The V call is TRBV5-5, the J call TRBJ2-3; D is perhaps TRBD2 (6 bases). V was trimmed by 1 base and J by 4 bases, leaving 10 bases between them. The CDR3 spans 14 residues. Per germline, CDR1 SGHKS and CDR2 YYEKEE (reference sequence). The CDR3 sequence: CASSLYRGADTQYF. DNA of the CDR3: TGTGCCAGCAGCTTGTACCGCGGGGCAGATACGCAGTATTTT.

The chain links TRBV6-5 to TRBJ1-6, with TRBD1 matching over 7 bases. The CDR3 consists of 15 residues. Trimming at V came to 2 bases and at J to 7 bases, leaving 5 bases not matched to a gene. Per germline, CDR1 MNHEY and CDR2 SVGAGI. CDR3 residues: CASSYGDRVNSPLHF. The CDR3 region has the DNA TGTGCCAGCAGTTACGGAGACAGGGTAAATTCACCCCTCCACTTT.

In DNA, the CDR3 is TGTGCCAGCAGCTCAACGGTATCCTACGAGCAGTACTTC. Translated, it gives CASSSTVSYEQYF. The chain employs TRBV7-9 and TRBJ2-7; D unresolved. V was cut by 4 bases and J by 1 base, with 8 bases left in between. This CDR3 is built from 13 residues. CDR1 and CDR2 (germline): SEHNR, FQNEAQ (reference sequence).

This sequence joins TRBV12-3 or TRBV12-4 and TRBJ2-1, with TRBD2 matching 8 bases. The CDR3 extends over 13 amino acids. The junction had 3 bases not matched to a gene; V was cut back by 6 bases and J by 5 bases. Here the CDR3 reads CASRPGLDNEQFF. The CDR3 DNA follows: TGTGCCAGCAGACCGGGACTAGACAATGAGCAGTTCTTC.

The J gene is TRBJ1-1, the V gene TRBV6-1; no clear D. CDR3 length: 19 amino acids. Germline V lookup: CDR1 MNHNS, CDR2 SASEGT. V was shortened by 0 bases and J by 4 bases, with 24 bases between the two germline ends. CDR3 DNA sequence: TGTGCCAGCAGTGAAGCGCGCGTATGGGTAGGACCGAGGGCCACTGAAGCTTTCTTT. It codes for CASSEARVWVGPRATEAFF.

V is TRBV11-3 and J is TRBJ1-2, with 10 bases that match TRBD1. With 5 bases clipped from V and 5 bases from J, the junction kept 11 bases outside the gene matches. The length of the CDR3 is 16 residues. Germline loops: CDR1 SGHNT, CDR2 YENEEA. This chain's CDR3 is CASSRDRGVGSYGYTF. CDR3 coding DNA: TGTGCCAGCAGCCGGGACAGGGGAGTGGGGAGTTATGGCTACACCTTC. The whole variable domain, filled in from reference TRBV11-3 and TRBJ1-2, reads EAGVVQSPRYKIIEKKQPVAFWCNPISGHNTLYWYLQNLGQGPELLIRYENEEAVDDSQLPKDRFSAERLKGVDSTLKIQPAELGDSAVYLCASSRDRGVGSYGYTFGSGTRLTVV.

The chain is built from TRBV6-5 and TRBJ2-7; 9 bases match TRBD2. V was clipped by 2 bases and J by 4 bases; unmatched bases: 9. Germline CDR1 is MNHEY and CDR2 is SVGAGI. The CDR3 loop spans 16 amino acids. The CDR3 sequence: CASSYGSGTSIYEQYF. The CDR3 DNA follows: TGTGCCAGCAGTTACGGGTCGGGGACTAGCATTTACGAGCAGTACTTC.

The chain links TRBV6-5 to TRBJ2-1, with D perhaps TRBD1 (6 bases). CDR3 length equals 15 residues. Germline lookup yields CDR1 MNHEY and CDR2 SVGAGI. Trimming removed 5 bases at V and 1 base at J, with 12 bases between. The CDR3 loop is CASSSGQISYNEQFF. The CDR3 DNA follows: TGTGCCAGCAGTAGCGGACAGATATCCTACAATGAGCAGTTCTTC.

V gene TRBV6-5 combines with J gene TRBJ1-2, with 9 bases identical to TRBD1. Germline CDR1 reads MNHEY; CDR2 reads SVGAGI. This CDR3 is built from 14 residues. V dropped 6 bases and J dropped 9; count of bases not matched to a gene: 11. The DNA of the CDR3 is TGTGCCAGCAGCCTAGGGGGACAGGGTTACCGCTACACCTTC. Its translation: CASSLGGQGYRYTF.

This clone appeared a single time. The gene calls are TRBV4-1 and TRBJ2-2; 12 nucleotides align to TRBD2. CDR1 and CDR2 from the germline V gene are MGHRA and YSYEKL. The CDR3 loop spans 17 amino acids. J lost 5 bases, V lost 4 bases, and 8 bases had no gene match. The CDR3 DNA is TGCGCCAGCAGCCTAGGGCCTAGCGGGAGGGGGACCGGGGAGCTGTTTTTT. As protein: CASSLGPSGRGTGELFF.